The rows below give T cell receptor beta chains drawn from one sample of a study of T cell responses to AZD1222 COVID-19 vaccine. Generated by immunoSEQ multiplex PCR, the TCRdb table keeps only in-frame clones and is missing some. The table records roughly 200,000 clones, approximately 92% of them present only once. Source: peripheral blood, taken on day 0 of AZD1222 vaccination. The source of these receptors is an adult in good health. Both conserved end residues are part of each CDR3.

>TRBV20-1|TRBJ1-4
CSASLGGDEKLFF
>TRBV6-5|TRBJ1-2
CASSLRDSYGYTF
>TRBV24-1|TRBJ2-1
CATNGLAGEGPFF
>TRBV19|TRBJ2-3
CASSSPTGVQLTDTQYF
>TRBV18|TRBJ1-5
CASSRQTGRNQPQHF
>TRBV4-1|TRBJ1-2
CASSQTPGYYGYTF
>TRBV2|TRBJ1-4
CASRAGGGREKLFF
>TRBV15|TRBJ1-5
CATSRDQRGINQPQHF
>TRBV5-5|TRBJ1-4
CASSIGQRTTNEKLFF
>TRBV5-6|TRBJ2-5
CASSSIRTEFQETQYF
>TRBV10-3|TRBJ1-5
CATRDGTSNQPQHF
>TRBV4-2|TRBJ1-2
CASSQLTGNYGYTF
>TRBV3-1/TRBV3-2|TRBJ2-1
CASSQAGGDGEQFF
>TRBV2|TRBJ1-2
CASSPTGAGYTF
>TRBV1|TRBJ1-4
CTILWDAGKLF
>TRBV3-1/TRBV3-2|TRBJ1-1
CASSQSSSGNTEAFF
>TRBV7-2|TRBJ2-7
CAVQSYTYEQYF
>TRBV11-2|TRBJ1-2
CASSLGRRNFDYGYTF
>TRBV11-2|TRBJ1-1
CASSLVRGEAFF
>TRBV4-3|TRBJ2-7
CASSIGTGAYYEQYF
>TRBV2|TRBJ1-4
CASSEGGETNEKLFF
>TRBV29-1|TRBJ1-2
CSASKARTGLFDGYTF
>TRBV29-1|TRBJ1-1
CSVLSMNTEAFF
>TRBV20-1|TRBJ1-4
CSARDRGDLFF
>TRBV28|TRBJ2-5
CASSLEETQYF
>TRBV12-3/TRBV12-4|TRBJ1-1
CASSFNTEAFF
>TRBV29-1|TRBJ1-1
CSVRGANTEAFF
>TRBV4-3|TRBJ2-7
CASSQAEGGGTYEQYF